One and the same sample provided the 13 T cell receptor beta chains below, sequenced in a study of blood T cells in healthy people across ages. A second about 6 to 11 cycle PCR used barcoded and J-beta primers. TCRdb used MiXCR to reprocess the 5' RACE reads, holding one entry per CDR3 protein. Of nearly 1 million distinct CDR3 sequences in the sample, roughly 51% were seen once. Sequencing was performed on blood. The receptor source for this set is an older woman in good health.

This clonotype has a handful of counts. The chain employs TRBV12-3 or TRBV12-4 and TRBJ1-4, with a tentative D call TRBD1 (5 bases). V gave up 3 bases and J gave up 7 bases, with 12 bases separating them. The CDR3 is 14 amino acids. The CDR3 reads CASSLGGKTEKLFF. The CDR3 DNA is TGTGCCAGCAGTTTGGGGGGGAAGACTGAAAAACTGTTTTTT.

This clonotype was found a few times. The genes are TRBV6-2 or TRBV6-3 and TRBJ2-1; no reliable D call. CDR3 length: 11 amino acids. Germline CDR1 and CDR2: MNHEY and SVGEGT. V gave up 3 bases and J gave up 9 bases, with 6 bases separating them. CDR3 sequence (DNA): TGTGCCAGCAGTTATGGCACTGAGCAGTTCTTC. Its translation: CASSYGTEQFF.

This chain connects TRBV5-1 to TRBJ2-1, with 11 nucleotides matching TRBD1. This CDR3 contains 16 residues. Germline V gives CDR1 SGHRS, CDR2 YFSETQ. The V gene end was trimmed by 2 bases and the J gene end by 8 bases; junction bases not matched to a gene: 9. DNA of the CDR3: TGCGCCAGCAGCTTCCAAACGGGACAGGGGGTCGATGAGCAGTTCTTC. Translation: CASSFQTGQGVDEQFF.

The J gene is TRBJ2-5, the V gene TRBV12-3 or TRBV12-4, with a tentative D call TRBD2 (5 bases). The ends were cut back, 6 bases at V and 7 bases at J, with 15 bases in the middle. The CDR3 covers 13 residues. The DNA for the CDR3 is TGTGCCAGCAGGCCCGAGGGATTTGGGACCCAGTACTTC. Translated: CASRPEGFGTQYF.

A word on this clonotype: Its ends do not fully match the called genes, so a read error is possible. CDR3 protein: CASSQTGSTYEQNF. In DNA form, the CDR3 reads TGCGCCAGCAGCCAAACAGGGAGTACCTACGAGCAGAACTTC. The V call is TRBV4-1, the J call TRBJ2-7, with D tentatively TRBD1 (6 bases). The V gene's germline CDR1 is MGHRA and CDR2 YSYEKL. The CDR3 is made up of 14 amino acids.

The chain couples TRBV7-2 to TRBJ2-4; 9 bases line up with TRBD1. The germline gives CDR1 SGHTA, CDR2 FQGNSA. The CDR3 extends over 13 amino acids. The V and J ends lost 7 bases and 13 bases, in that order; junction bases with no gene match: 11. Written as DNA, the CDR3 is TGTGCCAGCACCCGGGACAGGGAGTTTGGGCAGTACTTC. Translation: CASTRDREFGQYF.

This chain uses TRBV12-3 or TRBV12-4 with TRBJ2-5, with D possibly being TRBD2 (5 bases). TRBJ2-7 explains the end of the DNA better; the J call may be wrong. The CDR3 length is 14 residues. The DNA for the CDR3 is TGTGCCAGCAGTTTTCACCAGTTACGGGGCGAGCAGTACTTC. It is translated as CASSFHQLRGEQYF.

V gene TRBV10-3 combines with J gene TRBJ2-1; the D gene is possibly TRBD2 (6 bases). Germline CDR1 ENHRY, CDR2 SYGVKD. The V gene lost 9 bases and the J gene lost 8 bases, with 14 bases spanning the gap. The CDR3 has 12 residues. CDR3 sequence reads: CAIRSTGDEQFF. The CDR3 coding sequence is TGTGCCATTCGGAGTACGGGAGATGAGCAGTTCTTC.

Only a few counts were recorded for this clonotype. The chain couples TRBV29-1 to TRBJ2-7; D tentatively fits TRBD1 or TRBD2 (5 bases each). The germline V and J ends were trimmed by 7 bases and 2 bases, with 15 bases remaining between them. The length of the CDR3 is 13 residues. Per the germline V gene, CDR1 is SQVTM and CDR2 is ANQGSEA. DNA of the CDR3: TGCAGCGCCACCGGGACGGAGACCTACGAGCAGTACTTC. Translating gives CSATGTETYEQYF.

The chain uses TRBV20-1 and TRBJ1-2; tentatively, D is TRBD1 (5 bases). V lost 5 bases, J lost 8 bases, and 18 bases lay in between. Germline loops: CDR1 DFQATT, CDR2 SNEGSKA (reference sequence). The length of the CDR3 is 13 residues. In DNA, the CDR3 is TGCAGTGCTGACCCACAGTCAGGGAGAGGCTACACCTTC. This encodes CSADPQSGRGYTF.

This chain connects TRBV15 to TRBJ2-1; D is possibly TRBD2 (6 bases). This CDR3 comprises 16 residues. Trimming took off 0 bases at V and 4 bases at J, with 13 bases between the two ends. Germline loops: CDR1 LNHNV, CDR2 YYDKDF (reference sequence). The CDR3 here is CATSREGGVPYNEQFF. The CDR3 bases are TGTGCCACCAGCAGAGAAGGAGGGGTTCCATACAATGAGCAGTTCTTC.

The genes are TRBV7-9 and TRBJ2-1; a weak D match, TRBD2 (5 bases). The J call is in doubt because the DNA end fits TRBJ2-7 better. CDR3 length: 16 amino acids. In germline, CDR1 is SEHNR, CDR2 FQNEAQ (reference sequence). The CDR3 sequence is CASSLVSGVSYNEQYF. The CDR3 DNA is TGTGCCAGCAGCTTAGTTTCCGGGGTTTCCTACAATGAGCAGTACTTC.

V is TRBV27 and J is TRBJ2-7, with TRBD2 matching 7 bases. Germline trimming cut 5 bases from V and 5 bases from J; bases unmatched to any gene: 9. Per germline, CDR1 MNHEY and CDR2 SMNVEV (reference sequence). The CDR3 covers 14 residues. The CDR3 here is CASSPETSIDEQYF. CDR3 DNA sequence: TGTGCCAGCAGTCCGGAGACTAGCATCGACGAGCAGTACTTC.